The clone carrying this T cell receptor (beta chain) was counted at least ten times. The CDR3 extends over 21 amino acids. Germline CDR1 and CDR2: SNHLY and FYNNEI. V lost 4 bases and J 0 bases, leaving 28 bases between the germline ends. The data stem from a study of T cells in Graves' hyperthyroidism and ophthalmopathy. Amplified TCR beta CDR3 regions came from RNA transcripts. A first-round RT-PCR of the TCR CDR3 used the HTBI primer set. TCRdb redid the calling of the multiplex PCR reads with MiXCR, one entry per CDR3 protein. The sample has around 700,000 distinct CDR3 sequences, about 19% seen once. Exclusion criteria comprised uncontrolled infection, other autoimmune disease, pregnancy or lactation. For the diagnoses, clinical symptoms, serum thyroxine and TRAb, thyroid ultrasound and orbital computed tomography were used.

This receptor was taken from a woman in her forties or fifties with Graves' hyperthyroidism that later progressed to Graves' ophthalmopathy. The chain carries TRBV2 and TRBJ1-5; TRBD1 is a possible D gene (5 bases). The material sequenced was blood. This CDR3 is CASSASARAAFRMDSNQPQHF. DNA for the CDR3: TGTGCCAGCAGTGCCTCCGCCAGGGCAGCTTTCCGGATGGATAGCAATCAGCCCCAGCATTTT.